The 13 T cell receptor beta chains reported below all come from one sample, sequenced in a study of graft-versus-host responses after intestinal transplantation. Some clones are missing from TCRdb's copy, which holds only in-frame ones; the method was immunoSEQ multiplex PCR. Here the sample spans roughly 27,000 clones, approximately 87% being singletons. The sample consisted of PBMCs, taken 28 days after intestinal transplant. These receptor sequences come from a human patient who received an intestinal transplant, so some T cells may come from the graft donor.

This clone was observed once. This sequence joins TRBV5-1 and TRBJ2-5, with 8 bases fitting TRBD2. There are 15 residues in the CDR3. Per the germline V gene, CDR1 is SGHRS and CDR2 is YFSETQ. V gave up 2 bases and J gave up 5 bases; unmatched junction bases: 8. Here the CDR3 reads CASSLLAGGGETQYF. In nucleotides, the CDR3 is TGCGCCAGCAGCTTATTGGCGGGAGGAGGGGAGACCCAGTACTTC.

This clone was observed a single time. The chain joins TRBV19 to TRBJ2-5; 8 bases fit TRBD1. Unmatched junction bases numbered 2, after V lost 6 bases and J lost 5 bases. Looked up from germline, CDR1 is LNHDA and CDR2 is SQIVND (reference sequence). The CDR3 is 12 residues long. CDR3 in amino acids: CASRDRVETQYF. The CDR3 DNA follows: TGTGCCAGTAGGGACAGGGTGGAGACCCAGTACTTC. The full variable domain, rest sourced from reference TRBV19 and TRBJ2-5, is DGGITQSPKYLFRKEGQNVTLSCEQNLNHDAMYWYRQDPGQGLRLIYYSQIVNDFQKGDIAEGYSVSREKKESFPLTVTSAQKNPTAFYLCASRDRVETQYFGPGTRLLVL.

The chain employs TRBV7-2 and TRBJ2-7, with D perhaps TRBD1 or TRBD2 (5 bases each). The CDR3 covers 13 residues. From germline, CDR1 is SGHTA and CDR2 FQGNSA. Between the trimmed V and J ends, which lost 0 bases and 2 bases, there was a span of 5 bases. Here the CDR3 reads CASSLAGAYEQYF. The DNA for the CDR3 is TGTGCCAGCAGCTTAGCGGGGGCCTACGAGCAGTACTTC.

As concerns this clone: The junction and the germline gene differ at one end; a read error may be behind it. This sequence joins TRBV5-5 and TRBJ1-2; D is unclear. There are 15 residues in the CDR3. Germline lookup yields CDR1 SGHKS and CDR2 YYEKEE (reference sequence). The CDR3 nucleotides are TGTGCCAGCAGCTTGCCCCGCTCCGTAAGGGAACCAGAGGACTTC. Protein: CASSLPRSVREPEDF.

The chain is built from TRBV7-6 and TRBJ2-1, with 7 nucleotides matching TRBD2. The CDR3 is 16 residues long. V gave up 1 base and J gave up 6 bases; unmatched junction bases: 9. CDR1 and CDR2 from the germline V gene are SGHVS and FNYEAQ. In DNA, the CDR3 is TGTGCCAGCAGCTTAGGGGGAGGGGATTCGGGCAATGAGCAGTTCTTC. This gives the protein CASSLGGGDSGNEQFF. Variable domain in full (rest from reference TRBV7-6 and TRBJ2-1): GAGVSQSPRYKVTKRGQDVALRCDPISGHVSLYWYRQALGQGPEFLTYFNYEAQQDKSGLPNDRFSAERPEGSISTLTIQRTEQRDSAMYRCASSLGGGDSGNEQFFGPGTRLTVL.

V is TRBV6-4 and J is TRBJ1-4, with D perhaps matching TRBD1 (6 bases). The CDR3 runs to 17 residues. CDR1 and CDR2 (germline): MRHNA, SNTAGT. V dropped 3 bases and J dropped 0 bases, with 14 bases sitting between them. CDR3 residues: CASSEGGGTATNEKLFF. The CDR3 nucleotides are TGTGCCAGCAGTGAAGGGGGGGGAACGGCAACTAATGAAAAACTGTTTTTT.

This sequence joins TRBV4-1 and TRBJ2-7; 9 bases align to TRBD1. Per germline, CDR1 MGHRA and CDR2 YSYEKL. CDR3 length: 21 residues. With 0 bases clipped from V and 0 bases from J, the junction kept 18 bases outside the gene matches. The CDR3 sequence is CASSQDEFPGTGRESSYEQYF. CDR3 nucleotides: TGCGCCAGCAGCCAAGACGAATTCCCCGGGACAGGGCGAGAGAGCTCCTACGAGCAGTACTTC.

This chain links TRBV6-1 with TRBJ2-7; D not resolved. The CDR3 runs 13 residues. Germline V gene data show CDR1 as MNHNS and CDR2 as SASEGT. Trimming removed 7 bases from V and 2 bases from J, with 12 bases in between. The CDR3 nucleotides are TGTGCCAGCACCTCCAGGACGGCCTACGAGCAGTACTTC. Translating it yields CASTSRTAYEQYF.

The chain has TRBV19 and TRBJ2-5; D not certain. The CDR3 loop spans 13 amino acids. Germline V gene lookup returns CDR1 LNHDA and CDR2 SQIVND (reference sequence). Trimming removed 3 bases from V and 2 bases from J, with 7 bases in between. CDR3 nucleotide sequence: TGTGCCAGTAGTATCAGGCAGCAAGAGACCCAGTACTTC. Translating gives CASSIRQQETQYF. Full variable domain (remainder filled in from reference TRBV19 and TRBJ2-5): DGGITQSPKYLFRKEGQNVTLSCEQNLNHDAMYWYRQDPGQGLRLIYYSQIVNDFQKGDIAEGYSVSREKKESFPLTVTSAQKNPTAFYLCASSIRQQETQYFGPGTRLLVL.

The rearrangement joins TRBV28 to TRBJ1-1, with D hard to call. V lost 4 bases to trimming and J lost 1 base, with 19 bases between them. Germline CDR1 reads MDHEN; CDR2 reads SYDVKM. The CDR3 consists of 17 residues. The chain's CDR3 is CASSYVPSYGPNTEAFF. The CDR3, as DNA: TGTGCCAGCAGTTACGTCCCCTCATACGGCCCGAACACTGAAGCTTTCTTT.

The chain couples TRBV6-5 to TRBJ1-1; 7 bases fit TRBD1. J lost 1 base, V lost 7 bases, and 6 bases had no gene match. Germline loops: CDR1 MNHEY, CDR2 SVGAGI. This CDR3 region has 14 residues. CDR3 in amino acids: CASTPRTGNTEAFF. The CDR3 bases are TGTGCCAGCACCCCCAGGACAGGGAACACTGAAGCTTTCTTT.

As concerns this clone: The sample contains more than one DNA sequence encoding this CDR3. The rearrangement links TRBV7-8 to TRBJ2-1; possible D gene TRBD1, 6 bases. Between the trimmed V and J ends, which lost 2 bases and 1 base, there was a span of 9 bases. Looked up from germline, CDR1 is SGHVS and CDR2 is FQNEAQ. CDR3 length: 15 residues. CDR3 DNA: TGTGCCAGCAGCTTACAGGGGCTATCCTACAATGAGCAGTTCTTC. Translating gives CASSLQGLSYNEQFF.

V usage is TRBV6-5 and J usage is TRBJ2-5; D gene unclear. Germline assignment: CDR1 MNHEY and CDR2 SVGAGI. The CDR3 has 15 residues. V was shortened by 0 bases and J by 1 base, with 9 bases between the two germline ends. The CDR3 loop reads CASSYSPTSQETQYF. The CDR3 region has the DNA TGTGCCAGCAGTTACTCGCCCACAAGCCAAGAGACCCAGTACTTC.